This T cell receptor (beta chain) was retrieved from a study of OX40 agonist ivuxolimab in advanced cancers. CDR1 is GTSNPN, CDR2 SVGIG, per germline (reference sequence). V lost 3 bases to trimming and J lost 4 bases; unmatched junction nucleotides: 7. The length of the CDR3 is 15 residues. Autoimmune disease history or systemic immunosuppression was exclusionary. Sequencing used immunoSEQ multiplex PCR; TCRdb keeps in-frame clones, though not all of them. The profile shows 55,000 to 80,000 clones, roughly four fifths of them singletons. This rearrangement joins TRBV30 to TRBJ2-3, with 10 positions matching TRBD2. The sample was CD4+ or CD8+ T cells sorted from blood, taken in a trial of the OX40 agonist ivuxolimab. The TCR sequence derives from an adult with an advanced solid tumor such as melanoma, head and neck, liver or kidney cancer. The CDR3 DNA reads TGTGCCTGGAGCGAGCGGGAGGGCTTTGCAGATACGCAGTATTTT. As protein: CAWSEREGFADTQYF.